Included here is one TCR beta chain sequence, with context. Antigen unknown. CDR1 and CDR2 (germline): SNHLY, FYNNEI. The CDR3 is made up of 14 amino acids. Losses at the gene ends were 5 bases for V and 8 bases for J; bases not matched to a gene: 7. The record originates from a study of cytomegalovirus exposure and HLA in healthy donors. Overall study results and limits: The majority of CMV-associated TCR beta chains were reported as apparently HLA-restricted in a later analysis. What TCR beta sequences reportedly achieved was accurate prediction of HLA-A and HLA-B alleles in most subjects. Analysis was carried out at a later point, and it linked a missense DCLRE1C variant to TCR beta V- and J-gene trimming. Confirmation was obtained in vitro that a few CMV-associated chains are specific for CMV antigens.

13 Jbeta primers and 60 Vbeta primers were used for the PCR. Libraries were prepared by immunoSEQ multiplex PCR; TCRdb keeps only in-frame clonotypes and omits some of them. Of 180,000 or so clones in the sample, 75% were seen once. This chain joins TRBV2 and TRBJ2-1; 9 nucleotides match TRBD2. The clonotype comes from a middle-aged woman in good health and CMV-seropositive. The sample comprised PBMCs. CDR3 in amino acids: CASSSASGIDEQFF. The CDR3 DNA follows: TGTGCCAGCAGTTCGGCTAGCGGGATTGATGAGCAGTTCTTC.